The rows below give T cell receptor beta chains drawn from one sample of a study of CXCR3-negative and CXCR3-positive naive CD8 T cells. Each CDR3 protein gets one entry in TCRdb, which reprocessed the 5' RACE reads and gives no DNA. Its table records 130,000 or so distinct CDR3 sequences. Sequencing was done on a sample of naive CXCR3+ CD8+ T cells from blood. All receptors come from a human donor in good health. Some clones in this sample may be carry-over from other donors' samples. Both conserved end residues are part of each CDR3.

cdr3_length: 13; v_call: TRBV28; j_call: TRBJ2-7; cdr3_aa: CASSFTDGYEQYF
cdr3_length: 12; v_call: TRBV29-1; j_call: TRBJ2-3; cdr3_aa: CSARSATDTQYF
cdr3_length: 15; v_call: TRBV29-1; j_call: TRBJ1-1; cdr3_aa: CSVDVLDRVATEAFF
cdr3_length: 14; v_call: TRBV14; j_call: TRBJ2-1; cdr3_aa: CASGRWTNSNEQFF
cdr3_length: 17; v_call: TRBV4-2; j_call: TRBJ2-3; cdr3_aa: CASSQEGTGADTDTQYF
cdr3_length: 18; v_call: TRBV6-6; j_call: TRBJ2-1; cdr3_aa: CASSNHLVAGAPGNEQFF
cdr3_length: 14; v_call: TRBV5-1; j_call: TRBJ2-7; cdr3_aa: CASSLLGGNYEQYF
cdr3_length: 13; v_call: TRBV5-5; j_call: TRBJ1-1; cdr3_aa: CASSLPGNTEAFF
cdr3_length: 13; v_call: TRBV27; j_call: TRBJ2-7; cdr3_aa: CASSFTTGYEQYF
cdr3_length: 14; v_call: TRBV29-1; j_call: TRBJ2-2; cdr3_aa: CSVANSANTGELFF
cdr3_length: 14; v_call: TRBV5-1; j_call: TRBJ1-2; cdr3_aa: CASSFRGANYGYTF
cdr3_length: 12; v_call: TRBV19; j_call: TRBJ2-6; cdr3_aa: CASQSGANVLTF
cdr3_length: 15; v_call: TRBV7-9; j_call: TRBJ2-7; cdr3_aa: CASSSPLAGSYEQYF
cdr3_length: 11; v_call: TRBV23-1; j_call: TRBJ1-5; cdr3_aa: CASSSVMPQHF
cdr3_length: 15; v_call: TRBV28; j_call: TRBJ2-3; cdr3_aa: CASRGLAGVTDTQYF
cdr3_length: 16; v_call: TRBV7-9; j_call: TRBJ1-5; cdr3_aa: CASSLAPAAGNQPQHF
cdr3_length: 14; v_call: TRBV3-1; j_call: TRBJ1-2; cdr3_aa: CASSKLTGGDGYTF
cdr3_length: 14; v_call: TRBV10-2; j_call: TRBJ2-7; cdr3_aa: CASSDYTDMNEQYF
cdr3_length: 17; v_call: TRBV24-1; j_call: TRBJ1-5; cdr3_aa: CATSDRWGEGGNQPQHF
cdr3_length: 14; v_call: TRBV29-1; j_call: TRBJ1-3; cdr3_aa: CSVSGDSSGNTIYF